The T cell receptor (beta chain) under discussion was sequenced for a study of blood T cells in healthy people across ages. With a J-beta primer mix and a sample-barcoded 5' primer, a second PCR ran about 6 to 11 cycles. TCRdb ran MiXCR on the 5' RACE reads and lists one entry per CDR3 protein. The table includes 650,000 to 1,000,000 distinct CDR3 sequences, under 40% detected once. With regard to this clonotype: Its target is unknown. Possible read error: a much larger clone is one base away.

The germline V gene has CDR1 LGHNA and CDR2 YSLEER. The CDR3 covers 16 residues. Notes on the study in general: Donor CMV infection status was unknown, possibly confounding age-related changes in expanded clonotypes.

The sequence came from a man aged 18-30 years in good health. Sequencing was carried out using blood. The gene calls are TRBV4-3 and TRBJ2-7; 8 bases align to TRBD2. The J call may not be correct, given that the DNA end is closer to TRBJ2-5. CDR3 region: CAGSQDALADQETQYF. CDR3 in DNA: TGCGCCGGCAGCCAAGACGCACTAGCGGATCAAGAGACCCAGTACTTC.